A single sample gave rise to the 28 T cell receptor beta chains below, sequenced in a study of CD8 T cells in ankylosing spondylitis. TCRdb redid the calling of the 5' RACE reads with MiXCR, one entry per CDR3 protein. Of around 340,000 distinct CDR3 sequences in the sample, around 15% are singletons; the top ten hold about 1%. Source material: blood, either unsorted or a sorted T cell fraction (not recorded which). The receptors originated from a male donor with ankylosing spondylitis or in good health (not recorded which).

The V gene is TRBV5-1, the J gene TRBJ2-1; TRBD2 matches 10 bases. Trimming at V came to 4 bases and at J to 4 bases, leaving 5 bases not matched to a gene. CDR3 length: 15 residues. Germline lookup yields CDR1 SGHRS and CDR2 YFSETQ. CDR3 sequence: CASSALAGVYNEQFF. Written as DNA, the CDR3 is TGCGCCAGCAGCGCCCTAGCGGGAGTTTACAATGAGCAGTTCTTC. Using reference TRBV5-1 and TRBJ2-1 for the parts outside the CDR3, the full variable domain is KAGVTQTPRYLIKTRGQQVTLSCSPISGHRSVSWYQQTPGQGLQFLFEYFSETQRNKGNFPGRFSGRQFSNSRSEMNVSTLELGDSALYLCASSALAGVYNEQFFGPGTRLTVL.

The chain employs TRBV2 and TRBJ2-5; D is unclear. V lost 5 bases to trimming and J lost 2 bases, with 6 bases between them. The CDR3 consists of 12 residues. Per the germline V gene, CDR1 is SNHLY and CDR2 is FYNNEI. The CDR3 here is CASSPEQETQYF. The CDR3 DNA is TGTGCCAGCAGTCCGGAGCAAGAGACCCAGTACTTC.

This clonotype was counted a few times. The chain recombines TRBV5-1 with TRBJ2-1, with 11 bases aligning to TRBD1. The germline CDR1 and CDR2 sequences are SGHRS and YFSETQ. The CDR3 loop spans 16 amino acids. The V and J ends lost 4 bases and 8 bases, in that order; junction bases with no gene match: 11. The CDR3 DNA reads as TGCGCCAGCAGCCACCTAACCGGGACAGGGGGGGATGAGCAGTTCTTC. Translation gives CASSHLTGTGGDEQFF.

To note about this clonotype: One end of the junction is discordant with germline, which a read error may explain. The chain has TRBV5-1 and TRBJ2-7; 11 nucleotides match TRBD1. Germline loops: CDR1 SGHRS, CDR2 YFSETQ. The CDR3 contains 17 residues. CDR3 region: CASRKGQGVRISDEQYF. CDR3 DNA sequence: TGCGCCAGCCGGAAGGGACAGGGGGTTAGGATCTCCGACGAGCAGTACTTC. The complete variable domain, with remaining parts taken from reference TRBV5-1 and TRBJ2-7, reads KAGVTQTPRYLIKTRGQQVTLSCSPISGHRSVSWYQQTPGQGLQFLFEYFSETQRNKGNFPGRFSGRQFSNSRSEMNVSTLELGDSALYLCASRKGQGVRISDEQYFGPGTRLTVT.

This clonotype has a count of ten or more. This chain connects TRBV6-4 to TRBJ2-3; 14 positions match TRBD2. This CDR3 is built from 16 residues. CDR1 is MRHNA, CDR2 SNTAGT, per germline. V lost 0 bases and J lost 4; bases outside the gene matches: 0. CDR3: CASSDSTSGGADTQYF. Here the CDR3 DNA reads TGTGCCAGCAGTGACTCGACTAGCGGGGGGGCAGATACGCAGTATTTT.

As DNA, the CDR3 is TGTGCCAGCAGCGGACAGGGAAGGGGCCCTACCTACGAGCAGTACTTC. It codes for CASSGQGRGPTYEQYF. V is TRBV27 and J is TRBJ2-7; 8 positions match TRBD1. The CDR3 contains 16 residues. Trimming at V came to 6 bases and at J to 2 bases, leaving 12 bases not matched to a gene. Germline CDR1 MNHEY, CDR2 SMNVEV (reference sequence).

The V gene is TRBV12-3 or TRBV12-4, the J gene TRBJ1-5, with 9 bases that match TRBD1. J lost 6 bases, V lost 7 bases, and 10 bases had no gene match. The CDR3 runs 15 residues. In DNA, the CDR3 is TGTGCCAGCACCTCCGAACAGGGGGCGCGTCAGCCCCAGCATTTT. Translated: CASTSEQGARQPQHF.

CDR3 DNA: TGCAGTGCTACCTCCGGGACAGGGAATATCAATGAGCAGTTCTTC. Amino acids: CSATSGTGNINEQFF. The chain links TRBV20-1 to TRBJ2-1, with 9 bases fitting TRBD1. Trimming took 4 bases from V and 6 from J; bases not matched to a gene: 10. Per germline, CDR1 DFQATT and CDR2 SNEGSKA (reference sequence). This CDR3 comprises 15 residues.

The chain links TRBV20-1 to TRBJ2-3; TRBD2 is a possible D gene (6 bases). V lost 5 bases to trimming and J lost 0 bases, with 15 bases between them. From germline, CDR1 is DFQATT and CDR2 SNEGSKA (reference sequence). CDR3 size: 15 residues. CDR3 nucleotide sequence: TGCAGTGCTGTGAGTCTAGCGATTAGCACAGATACGCAGTATTTT. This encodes CSAVSLAISTDTQYF.

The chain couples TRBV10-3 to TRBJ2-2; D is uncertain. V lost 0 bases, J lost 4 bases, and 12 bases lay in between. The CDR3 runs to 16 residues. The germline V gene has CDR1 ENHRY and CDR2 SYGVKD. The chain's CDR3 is CAISESVGFGTGELFF. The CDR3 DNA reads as TGTGCCATCAGTGAGTCGGTAGGATTCGGCACCGGGGAGCTGTTTTTT.

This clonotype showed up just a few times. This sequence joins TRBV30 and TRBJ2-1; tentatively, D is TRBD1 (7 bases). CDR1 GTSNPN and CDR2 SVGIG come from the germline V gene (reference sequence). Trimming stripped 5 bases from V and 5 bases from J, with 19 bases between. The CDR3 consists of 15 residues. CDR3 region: CAWEIRAGGNNEQFF. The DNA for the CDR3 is TGTGCCTGGGAAATCCGAGCAGGGGGGAACAATGAGCAGTTCTTC.

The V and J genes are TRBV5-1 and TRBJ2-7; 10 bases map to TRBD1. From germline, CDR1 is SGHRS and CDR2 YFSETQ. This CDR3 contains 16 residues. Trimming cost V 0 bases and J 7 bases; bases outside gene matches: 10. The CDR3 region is CASSLGDRGGFEEQYF. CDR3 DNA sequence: TGCGCCAGCAGCTTGGGGGACAGGGGAGGTTTCGAAGAGCAGTACTTC.

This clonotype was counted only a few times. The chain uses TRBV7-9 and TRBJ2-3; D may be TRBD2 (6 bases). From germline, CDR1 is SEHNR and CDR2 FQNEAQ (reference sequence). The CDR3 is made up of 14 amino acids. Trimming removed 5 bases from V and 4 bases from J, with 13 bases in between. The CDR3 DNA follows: TGTGCCAGCAGCCCCGGGAGAGGCCCAGATACGCAGTATTTT. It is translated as CASSPGRGPDTQYF.

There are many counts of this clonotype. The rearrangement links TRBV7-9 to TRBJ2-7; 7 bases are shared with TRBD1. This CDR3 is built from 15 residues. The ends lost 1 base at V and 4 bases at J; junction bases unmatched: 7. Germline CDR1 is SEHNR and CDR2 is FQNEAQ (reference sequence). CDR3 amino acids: CASSLEGRGSYEQYF. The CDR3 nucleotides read TGTGCCAGCAGCTTAGAGGGCAGGGGGAGTTACGAGCAGTACTTC.

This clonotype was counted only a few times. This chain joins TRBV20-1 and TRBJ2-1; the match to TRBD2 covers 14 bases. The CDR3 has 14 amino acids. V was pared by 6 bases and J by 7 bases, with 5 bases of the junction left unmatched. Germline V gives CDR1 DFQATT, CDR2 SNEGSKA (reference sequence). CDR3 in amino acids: CSAPGLAGVNEQFF. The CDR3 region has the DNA TGCAGTGCACCGGGACTAGCGGGAGTTAATGAGCAGTTCTTC.

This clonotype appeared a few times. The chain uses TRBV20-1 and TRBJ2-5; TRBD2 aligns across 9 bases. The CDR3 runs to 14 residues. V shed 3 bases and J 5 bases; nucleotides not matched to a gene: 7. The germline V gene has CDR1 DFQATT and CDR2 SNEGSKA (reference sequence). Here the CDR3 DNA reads TGCAGTGCTAGTGAGCGGGGGGTCGGGGAGACCCAGTACTTC. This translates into CSASERGVGETQYF.

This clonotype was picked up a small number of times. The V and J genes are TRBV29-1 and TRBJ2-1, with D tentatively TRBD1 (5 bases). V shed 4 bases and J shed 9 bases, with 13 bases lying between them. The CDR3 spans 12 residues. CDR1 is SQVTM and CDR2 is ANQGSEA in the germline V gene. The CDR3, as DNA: TGCAGCGTTGGGAACCTAGGGGTTGAGCAGTTCTTC. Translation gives CSVGNLGVEQFF.

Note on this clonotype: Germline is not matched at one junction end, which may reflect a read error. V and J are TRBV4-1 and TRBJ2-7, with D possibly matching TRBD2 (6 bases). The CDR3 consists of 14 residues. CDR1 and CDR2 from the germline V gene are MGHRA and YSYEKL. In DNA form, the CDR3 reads TGCGCCAGCAGCGAAGAAGGTAGCGGCTACGAGCAGTACTTC. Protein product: CASSEEGSGYEQYF.

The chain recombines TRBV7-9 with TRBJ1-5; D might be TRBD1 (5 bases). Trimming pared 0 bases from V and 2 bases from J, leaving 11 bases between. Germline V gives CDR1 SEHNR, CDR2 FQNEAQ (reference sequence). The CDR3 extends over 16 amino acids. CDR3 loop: CASSLAGTEGNQPQHF. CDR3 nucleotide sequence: TGTGCCAGCAGCTTAGCAGGGACTGAGGGCAATCAGCCCCAGCATTTT.

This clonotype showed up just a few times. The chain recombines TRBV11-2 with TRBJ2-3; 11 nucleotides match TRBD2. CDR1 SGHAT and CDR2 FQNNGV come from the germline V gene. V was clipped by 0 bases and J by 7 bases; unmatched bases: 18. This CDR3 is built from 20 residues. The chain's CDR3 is CASSLEVRTSGSREGNTQYF. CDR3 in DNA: TGTGCCAGCAGCTTAGAGGTCAGGACTAGCGGGTCTCGTGAGGGAAATACGCAGTATTTT. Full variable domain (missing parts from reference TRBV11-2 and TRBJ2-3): EAGVAQSPRYKIIEKRQSVAFWCNPISGHATLYWYQQILGQGPKLLIQFQNNGVVDDSQLPKDRFSAERLKGVDSTLKIQPAKLEDSAVYLCASSLEVRTSGSREGNTQYFGPGTRLTVL.

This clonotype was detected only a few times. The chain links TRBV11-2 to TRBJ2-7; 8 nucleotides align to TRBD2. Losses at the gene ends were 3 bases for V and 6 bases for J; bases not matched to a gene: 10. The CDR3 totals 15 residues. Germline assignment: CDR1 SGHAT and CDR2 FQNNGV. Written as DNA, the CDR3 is TGTGCCAGCAGCTTTTACAGCGGGAGAATGGGCGAGCAGTACTTC. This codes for CASSFYSGRMGEQYF.

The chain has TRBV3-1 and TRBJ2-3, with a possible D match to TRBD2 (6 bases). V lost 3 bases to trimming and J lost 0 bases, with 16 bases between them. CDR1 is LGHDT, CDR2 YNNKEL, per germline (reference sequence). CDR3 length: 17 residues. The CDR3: CASSQPLAMSSTDTQYF. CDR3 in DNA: TGTGCCAGCAGCCAGCCGCTAGCGATGAGTAGCACAGATACGCAGTATTTT.

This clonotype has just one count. The CDR3 is CSARDPVRDYEQYF. The CDR3 region has the DNA TGCAGTGCTAGAGACCCTGTCCGGGACTACGAGCAGTACTTC. The chain joins TRBV20-1 to TRBJ2-7; D possibly corresponds to TRBD2 (5 bases). Looked up from germline, CDR1 is DFQATT and CDR2 is SNEGSKA (reference sequence). Trimming removed 0 bases from V and 3 bases from J, with 12 bases in between. CDR3 length: 14 residues.

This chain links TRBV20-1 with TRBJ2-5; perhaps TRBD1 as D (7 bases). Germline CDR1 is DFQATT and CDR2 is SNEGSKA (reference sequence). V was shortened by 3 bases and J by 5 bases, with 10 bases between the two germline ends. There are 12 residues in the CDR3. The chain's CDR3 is CSASRGRETQYF. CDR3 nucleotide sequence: TGCAGTGCTAGCAGGGGGAGGGAGACCCAGTACTTC.

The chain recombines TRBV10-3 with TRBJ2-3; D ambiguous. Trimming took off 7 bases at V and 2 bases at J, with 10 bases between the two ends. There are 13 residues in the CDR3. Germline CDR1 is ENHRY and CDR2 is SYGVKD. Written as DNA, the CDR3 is TGTGCCATCACGCAACCCCCCACAGATACGCAGTATTTT. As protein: CAITQPPTDTQYF.

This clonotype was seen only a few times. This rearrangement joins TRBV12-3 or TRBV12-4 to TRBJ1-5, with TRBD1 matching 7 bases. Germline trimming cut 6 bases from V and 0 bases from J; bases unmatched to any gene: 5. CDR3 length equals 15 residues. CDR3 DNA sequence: TGTGCCAGCAGGCTTACAGGGGTTAGCAATCAGCCCCAGCATTTT. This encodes CASRLTGVSNQPQHF.

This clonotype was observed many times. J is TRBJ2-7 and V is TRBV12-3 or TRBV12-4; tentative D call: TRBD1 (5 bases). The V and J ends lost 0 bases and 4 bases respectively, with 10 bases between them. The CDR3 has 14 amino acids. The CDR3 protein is CASSLALGRYEQYF. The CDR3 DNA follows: TGTGCCAGCAGTTTAGCGCTGGGGCGTTACGAGCAGTACTTC.

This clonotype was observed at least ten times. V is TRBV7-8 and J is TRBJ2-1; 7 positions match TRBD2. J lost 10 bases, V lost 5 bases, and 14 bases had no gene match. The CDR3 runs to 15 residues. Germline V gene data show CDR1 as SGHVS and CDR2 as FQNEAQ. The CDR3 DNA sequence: TGTGCCAGCAGCCCGAGCGGGATAGCGATGGGGGAGCAGTTCTTC. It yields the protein CASSPSGIAMGEQFF.